One and the same sample provided the 9 T cell receptor beta chains below, sequenced in a study of blood T cell repertoires in COVID-19. Data came from immunoSEQ multiplex PCR; TCRdb stores just in-frame clones and leaves some out. The data show approximately 210,000 clones, with roughly nine tenths seen just once and roughly 0.7% held by the top ten. Sequencing was performed on peripheral blood. The source is a man aged 35-49 years with acute or convalescent COVID-19.

The rearrangement links TRBV18 to TRBJ2-1; no firm D call. Germline V gives CDR1 KGHSH, CDR2 LQKENI. Between the trimmed V and J ends, which lost 3 bases and 7 bases, there was a span of 10 bases. This CDR3 has 13 amino acids. The CDR3 DNA sequence: TGTGCCAGCTCACCGGTGGGCCAGAATGAGCAGTTCTTC. Translated, it gives CASSPVGQNEQFF.

The chain combines TRBV15 with TRBJ2-7; D ambiguous. Looked up from germline, CDR1 is LNHNV and CDR2 is YYDKDF (reference sequence). V was pared by 0 bases and J by 3 bases, with 6 bases between. The CDR3 spans 13 residues. The CDR3 loop is CATSRDSGYEQYF. Here the CDR3 DNA reads TGTGCCACCAGCAGAGATTCCGGCTACGAGCAGTACTTC.

This chain connects TRBV6-5 to TRBJ1-6, with 7 bases matching TRBD1. CDR3 length: 15 amino acids. With 0 bases clipped from V and 8 bases from J, the junction kept 4 bases outside the gene matches. CDR1 is MNHEY, CDR2 SVGAGI, per germline. The CDR3 DNA reads TGTGCCAGCAGTTACTCGACAGGGAAGGATTCACCCCTCCACTTT. Residues: CASSYSTGKDSPLHF.

This clone was observed a few times. Here the CDR3 DNA reads TGTGCCAGTAGTATAGCCGGGGGGCCTCGAGAAAAACTGTTTTTT. It specifies CASSIAGGPREKLFF. The chain uses TRBV19 and TRBJ1-4, with D possibly TRBD1 on 6 matching bases. V was cut by 1 base and J by 8 bases, with 14 bases left in between. This CDR3 contains 15 residues. Per germline, CDR1 LNHDA and CDR2 SQIVND (reference sequence).

The chain uses TRBV19 and TRBJ2-7; tentatively, D is TRBD1 (5 bases). This CDR3 has 16 residues. V was shortened by 4 bases and J by 1 base, with 17 bases between the two germline ends. Germline CDR1 is LNHDA and CDR2 is SQIVND (reference sequence). The CDR3 nucleotides are TGTGCCAGTAGTAAGATCTCAGGGAAATTATCCTACGAGCAGTACTTC. It is translated as CASSKISGKLSYEQYF.

This chain links TRBV6-5 with TRBJ1-1; perhaps TRBD1 as D (6 bases). This CDR3 contains 13 residues. V gave up 10 bases and J gave up 0 bases, with 12 bases separating them. Germline loops: CDR1 MNHEY, CDR2 SVGAGI. This chain's CDR3 is CATGQGLNTEAFF. The CDR3 DNA follows: TGTGCCACAGGGCAGGGGTTGAACACTGAAGCTTTCTTT.

V and J are TRBV19 and TRBJ1-5, with D tentatively TRBD1 (6 bases). This CDR3 comprises 17 residues. The V and J ends lost 1 base and 0 bases respectively, with 13 bases between them. CDR1 is LNHDA and CDR2 is SQIVND in the germline V gene (reference sequence). The CDR3 nucleotides read TGTGCCAGTAGTATAGCCCGACAGGAGTATAGCAATCAGCCCCAGCATTTT. The encoded protein is CASSIARQEYSNQPQHF.

The chain couples TRBV3-1 (or the pseudogene TRBV3-2) to TRBJ1-1, with 7 bases identical to TRBD1. This CDR3 contains 13 residues. The J segment lost 5 bases and the V segment lost 4 bases, leaving 4 bases of the junction unmatched. CDR1 is LGHDT, CDR2 YNNKEL, per germline (reference sequence). CDR3 in amino acids: CASSLLQGTEAFF. The CDR3 DNA reads as TGTGCCAGCAGCCTATTACAGGGGACTGAAGCTTTCTTT.

This chain links TRBV5-5 with TRBJ2-7; weak D call: TRBD2 (6 bases). Trimming shortened V by 4 bases and J by 0 bases, and 14 bases separated the two germline ends. Germline V gene data show CDR1 as SGHKS and CDR2 as YYEKEE (reference sequence). This CDR3 region has 15 residues. The CDR3 DNA follows: TGTGCCAGCAGCCCCGGCGGGGACTCCTCCTACGAGCAGTACTTC. This translates into CASSPGGDSSYEQYF.